These T cell receptor beta chains were read from a single sample in a study of control samples from healthy donors and cancer patients. Sequenced by immunoSEQ multiplex PCR; TCRdb stores in-frame clones only, minus some. Of fewer than 300,000 clones in the sample, about 80% were seen once. The specimen was PBMCs. The receptor source for this set is a woman aged 60-75 years with lung cancer. Both conserved end residues are part of each CDR3. A D gene is named only where the DNA matches it firmly. Expanded clones get a size class; other rows say once, few or many, or leave the size out.

V	length	D	J	size	CDR3	DNA
TRBV12-3/TRBV12-4	13	-	TRBJ1-2	-	CASSWESGYGYTF	TGTGCCAGCAGTTGGGAGTCTGGCTATGGCTACACCTTC
TRBV5-4	16	-	TRBJ2-1	-	CASSLEGGSSYNEQFF	TGTGCCAGCAGCTTGGAAGGCGGGTCCTCCTACAATGAGCAGTTCTTC
TRBV2	13	-	TRBJ1-5	-	CASSVEVGQPQHF	TGTGCCAGCAGTGTCGAGGTAGGGCAGCCCCAGCATTTT
TRBV10-3	15	-	TRBJ2-7	once	CATQGGTRGSYEQYF	TGTGCCACCCAGGGCGGGACCCGTGGCTCCTACGAGCAGTACTTC
TRBV6-2/TRBV6-3	13	-	TRBJ1-5	-	CASSRQNNQPQHF	TGTGCCAGCAGCCGACAGAACAATCAGCCCCAGCATTTT
TRBV5-4	16	-	TRBJ1-1	-	CASSRGTTQFNTEAFF	TGTGCCAGCAGCCGAGGGACAACACAGTTCAACACTGAAGCTTTCTTT
TRBV3-1/TRBV3-2	13	-	TRBJ1-2	-	CASSQAGDYGYTF	TGTGCCAGCAGCCAGGCAGGGGACTATGGCTACACCTTC
TRBV6-6	15	TRBD1	TRBJ2-7	-	CASSYATGRAYEQYF	TGTGCCAGCAGTTACGCGACAGGGCGGGCCTACGAGCAGTACTTC
TRBV12-3/TRBV12-4	12	-	TRBJ2-1	-	CASSLSQGEQFF	TGTGCCAGCAGTTTGTCGCAGGGTGAGCAGTTCTTC
TRBV28	15	-	TRBJ1-5	-	CASHAGGLVYQPQHF	TGTGCCAGTCATGCGGGGGGCCTGGTTTATCAGCCCCAGCATTTT
TRBV30	14	-	TRBJ1-6	few	CAWSGQRGVTPLHF	TGTGCCTGGAGTGGACAGCGTGGAGTTACGCCCCTCCACTTT
TRBV19	16	TRBD2	TRBJ2-7	-	CASSRTSGGTSTEQYF	TGTGCCAGTAGCAGGACTAGCGGGGGAACCTCTACCGAGCAGTACTTC
TRBV5-1	15	-	TRBJ1-4	-	CASSPRGSPSQKLFF	TGCGCCAGCAGCCCTCGCGGGAGTCCCTCCCAAAAACTGTTTTTT
TRBV29-1	12	TRBD1	TRBJ1-1	-	CSATRGRAEAFF	TGCAGCGCCACGAGGGGGCGAGCTGAAGCTTTCTTT
TRBV5-4	14	-	TRBJ1-1	-	CASSFTGGNTEAFF	TGTGCCAGCAGCTTTACCGGGGGGAACACTGAAGCTTTCTTT
TRBV5-1	15	-	TRBJ2-7	-	CASGLGDPTLYEQYF	TGCGCCAGCGGCCTGGGGGACCCCACTCTCTACGAGCAGTACTTC
TRBV10-3	13	-	TRBJ1-5	-	CAISESMDQPQHF	TGTGCCATCAGTGAGTCTATGGATCAGCCCCAGCATTTT